This is a list of T cell receptor beta chains from one sample in a study of blood T cell repertoires in COVID-19. The method was immunoSEQ multiplex PCR; TCRdb's version includes in-frame clones alone and lacks a portion of them. The sample has hundreds of thousands of clones, around 84% seen once. The sample was PBMCs or T cells enriched from blood (not recorded which). The receptors originated from a man between 18 and 29 years old who had recovered from COVID-19. Both conserved end residues are trimmed from each CDR3. Fields, in order: J gene, D gene, V gene, CDR3 protein. A D gene is named only where the DNA matches it firmly.

J gene: TRBJ2-7
D gene: TRBD1
V gene: TRBV4-2
CDR3 protein: ASSQGQGQYEQY

J gene: TRBJ1-3
D gene: .
V gene: TRBV6-1
CDR3 protein: ASSEQGISGNTIY

J gene: TRBJ2-7
D gene: TRBD1
V gene: TRBV3-1/TRBV3-2
CDR3 protein: ASSPITGQGTLQSYEQY

J gene: TRBJ2-1
D gene: TRBD2
V gene: TRBV9
CDR3 protein: ASSARGDLNYNEQF

J gene: TRBJ2-5
D gene: .
V gene: TRBV5-1
CDR3 protein: ASSRASARQETQY

J gene: TRBJ1-2
D gene: TRBD1
V gene: TRBV28
CDR3 protein: ASRYRGNYGYT

J gene: TRBJ1-1
D gene: .
V gene: TRBV11-3
CDR3 protein: ASSSIGHGRHTEAF

J gene: TRBJ1-2
D gene: .
V gene: TRBV12-3/TRBV12-4
CDR3 protein: ASRGPDGYT

J gene: TRBJ2-7
D gene: TRBD2
V gene: TRBV18
CDR3 protein: ASSPGGRASYEQY

J gene: TRBJ2-6
D gene: .
V gene: TRBV9
CDR3 protein: ASSQGDTSGANVLT

J gene: TRBJ2-5
D gene: TRBD2
V gene: TRBV5-5
CDR3 protein: ASSQTSGRQETQY

J gene: TRBJ1-1
D gene: TRBD1
V gene: TRBV5-4
CDR3 protein: ASSRNPGTGKHTEAF

J gene: TRBJ2-3
D gene: .
V gene: TRBV30
CDR3 protein: AYQTGTYTDTQY

J gene: TRBJ2-1
D gene: TRBD2
V gene: TRBV10-3
CDR3 protein: AIRAGTSGIYNEQF

J gene: TRBJ2-5
D gene: TRBD2
V gene: TRBV7-9
CDR3 protein: ASLLAGEQETQY

J gene: TRBJ1-5
D gene: .
V gene: TRBV7-8
CDR3 protein: ASSLYQGTQPQH

J gene: TRBJ1-2
D gene: .
V gene: TRBV11-2
CDR3 protein: ASSLGSEDYGYT

J gene: TRBJ1-5
D gene: .
V gene: TRBV4-1
CDR3 protein: ASSQAPPGYSNQPQH

J gene: TRBJ1-5
D gene: .
V gene: TRBV19
CDR3 protein: ASSPSAGQLQPQH

J gene: TRBJ2-2
D gene: .
V gene: TRBV11-2
CDR3 protein: ATTLGGHTGELF

J gene: TRBJ2-7
D gene: .
V gene: TRBV2
CDR3 protein: ASTLQYGHEQY

J gene: TRBJ2-6
D gene: TRBD1
V gene: TRBV16
CDR3 protein: ASSRLTGGGGANVLT

J gene: TRBJ2-5
D gene: TRBD2
V gene: TRBV5-1
CDR3 protein: ASSLGWTSGLQETQY

J gene: TRBJ1-1
D gene: TRBD1
V gene: TRBV6-5
CDR3 protein: ASSFQGALTEAF

J gene: TRBJ2-7
D gene: .
V gene: TRBV6-1
CDR3 protein: ASSEPLERGYEQY

J gene: TRBJ1-4
D gene: .
V gene: TRBV5-1
CDR3 protein: ASSLGGEEKLF

J gene: TRBJ1-1
D gene: TRBD1
V gene: TRBV19
CDR3 protein: ASMGPGQGRTEAF

J gene: TRBJ2-5
D gene: TRBD2
V gene: TRBV2
CDR3 protein: ASTNGGYQETQY

J gene: TRBJ2-1
D gene: TRBD2
V gene: TRBV11-2
CDR3 protein: ASSATLAGEDEQF

J gene: TRBJ1-1
D gene: TRBD1
V gene: TRBV30
CDR3 protein: AWENDRVEAF

J gene: TRBJ1-6
D gene: .
V gene: TRBV10-3
CDR3 protein: AISEQDPNYNSPLH

J gene: TRBJ2-1
D gene: TRBD2
V gene: TRBV27
CDR3 protein: ASSLSSGTRREQF

J gene: TRBJ1-2
D gene: .
V gene: TRBV10-2
CDR3 protein: ASSEKAGLYGYT

J gene: TRBJ1-2
D gene: .
V gene: TRBV12-3/TRBV12-4
CDR3 protein: ASSLADSYGYT

J gene: TRBJ2-7
D gene: .
V gene: TRBV10-2
CDR3 protein: ASSESGRGTYEQY

J gene: TRBJ1-1
D gene: TRBD1
V gene: TRBV5-6
CDR3 protein: ASSFWDRGSEAF

J gene: TRBJ2-3
D gene: .
V gene: TRBV27
CDR3 protein: ASRQGHSTDTQY

J gene: TRBJ2-5
D gene: TRBD2
V gene: TRBV6-5
CDR3 protein: ASSGLAGHQETQY

J gene: TRBJ1-3
D gene: .
V gene: TRBV5-1
CDR3 protein: ASSPEQSSGNTIY

J gene: TRBJ2-1
D gene: TRBD2
V gene: TRBV19
CDR3 protein: ASSILTSGSNNEQF

J gene: TRBJ2-7
D gene: .
V gene: TRBV11-2
CDR3 protein: ASSLGTVDEQY

J gene: TRBJ1-5
D gene: TRBD1
V gene: TRBV19
CDR3 protein: ASSMYDRGGPQH

J gene: TRBJ2-5
D gene: .
V gene: TRBV5-1
CDR3 protein: ASSTGLQETQY

J gene: TRBJ2-5
D gene: TRBD2
V gene: TRBV6-4
CDR3 protein: ASAPTGLAGGQETQY

J gene: TRBJ2-7
D gene: TRBD2
V gene: TRBV18
CDR3 protein: ASSPALAQSSYEQY

J gene: TRBJ1-2
D gene: TRBD1
V gene: TRBV2
CDR3 protein: ASSDGQGGRGVAGYT

J gene: TRBJ1-1
D gene: .
V gene: TRBV7-2
CDR3 protein: ASSLVWGQTEAF

J gene: TRBJ2-1
D gene: TRBD2
V gene: TRBV18
CDR3 protein: ASSPPGLAGGGNEQF

J gene: TRBJ2-7
D gene: .
V gene: TRBV18
CDR3 protein: ASSPAPRGEQY

J gene: TRBJ2-7
D gene: TRBD1
V gene: TRBV13
CDR3 protein: ASSWAQGWREQY

J gene: TRBJ2-5
D gene: TRBD2
V gene: TRBV24-1
CDR3 protein: ATSVAGETQY

J gene: TRBJ1-3
D gene: .
V gene: TRBV7-9
CDR3 protein: ASSLSWTVRRTGNTIY

J gene: TRBJ2-7
D gene: TRBD1
V gene: TRBV7-2
CDR3 protein: ASTRTGSYEQY

J gene: TRBJ2-1
D gene: TRBD2
V gene: TRBV10-2
CDR3 protein: ASSSAGGPVNEQF

J gene: TRBJ2-1
D gene: TRBD2
V gene: TRBV5-4
CDR3 protein: ASSQTSGSHNEQF

J gene: TRBJ2-3
D gene: TRBD2
V gene: TRBV5-4
CDR3 protein: ASSTALAGVDTQY

J gene: TRBJ2-7
D gene: TRBD1
V gene: TRBV14
CDR3 protein: ASSQGQLYEQY

J gene: TRBJ1-2
D gene: .
V gene: TRBV28
CDR3 protein: ASSLVQDTNYGYT

J gene: TRBJ2-7
D gene: .
V gene: TRBV27
CDR3 protein: ASSFSPGYEQY